The 23 T cell receptor beta chains listed next were all sequenced from one sample in a study of regulatory T cells in long-lasting Graves disease listed by TCRdb under 2021. The time point label of this sample denotes: persistent/refractory GD, antithyroid drugs over 5 years with positive TRAb. RNA was extracted from PBMCs in TRIzol for both TCR sequencing and RNA sequencing. To prepare the library, multiplex PCR was applied. The listed sequencing device is Illumina HiSeq 4000. To build TCR beta libraries, CDR3 regions were amplified by Arm-PCR using iRepertoire HTBI primers. The public reads were run again by TCRdb, first through fastp at Q25 and then through MiXCR, and only productive beta chains were kept. Rows matching on CDR3 protein sequence are summarized as one entry with the most common DNA and genes. The sample table shows 450,000 or so distinct CDR3 sequences, and less than 25% are seen once. The top ten clones comprise 10% to 15% of the sample.

The material was peripheral blood mononuclear cells (PBMCs), obtained when the disease was refractory, from a patient treated with antithyroid drugs. The receptors shown here come from a female donor with Graves disease.

This clonotype was seen repeatedly, ten times or more. J is TRBJ2-7 and V is TRBV5-1; D may be TRBD1 (6 bases). This CDR3 has 13 residues. Trimming took 1 base from V and 5 from J, leaving 10 bases between them. Germline V gene sequence: CDR1 SGHRS, CDR2 YFSETQ. CDR3 sequence reads: CASSLTGSNEQYF. As DNA, the CDR3 is TGCGCCAGCAGCTTGACAGGGAGCAACGAGCAGTACTTC.

This clonotype was seen at least ten times. CDR3 sequence: CAIREDRGQETQYF. The CDR3 DNA sequence: TGTGCCATCAGGGAGGACAGGGGCCAAGAGACCCAGTACTTC. This chain connects TRBV10-3 to TRBJ2-5; 9 bases align to TRBD1. Per germline, CDR1 ENHRY and CDR2 SYGVKD. This CDR3 has 14 amino acids. J was trimmed by 1 base and V by 6 bases; bases with no gene match: 3.

V usage is TRBV28 and J usage is TRBJ2-1; TRBD2 matches 13 bases. The length of the CDR3 is 16 residues. The germline gives CDR1 MDHEN, CDR2 SYDVKM. With 5 bases clipped from V and 8 bases from J, the junction kept 9 bases outside the gene matches. CDR3 bases: TGTGCCAGCAGTCAAGGACTAGCGGGAGCTCTAGATGAGCAGTTCTTC. Amino acid sequence: CASSQGLAGALDEQFF.

This clonotype was detected many times. V is TRBV28 and J is TRBJ2-5; 7 nucleotides line up with TRBD1. V was clipped by 4 bases and J by 4 bases; unmatched bases: 0. Germline CDR1 reads MDHEN; CDR2 reads SYDVKM. This CDR3 contains 12 residues. The CDR3 here is CASSWDRETQYF. DNA for the CDR3: TGTGCCAGCAGTTGGGACAGAGAGACCCAGTACTTC.

This chain uses TRBV7-6 with TRBJ2-2, with D perhaps TRBD2 (7 bases). The CDR3 has 16 residues. Germline lookup yields CDR1 SGHVS and CDR2 FNYEAQ. V dropped 4 bases and J dropped 2 bases, with 14 bases sitting between them. CDR3 protein: CASSSAGDTNTGELFF. Here the CDR3 DNA reads TGTGCCAGCAGCTCTGCGGGGGACACTAACACCGGGGAGCTGTTTTTT.

The chain links TRBV18 to TRBJ1-2; D may be TRBD1 (5 bases). The CDR3 is 14 amino acids. V dropped 3 bases and J dropped 5 bases, with 13 bases sitting between them. Germline loops: CDR1 KGHSH, CDR2 LQKENI. Here the CDR3 reads CASSPGRTPYGYTF. The CDR3 DNA sequence: TGTGCCAGCTCACCGGGACGCACCCCTTATGGCTACACCTTC.

The chain employs TRBV5-1 and TRBJ2-1; the D is unclear. The CDR3 loop spans 16 amino acids. From germline, CDR1 is SGHRS and CDR2 YFSETQ. V was cut by 0 bases and J by 2 bases, with 12 bases left in between. The CDR3 sequence: CASSLAAVVAYNEQFF. The CDR3 DNA reads as TGCGCCAGCAGCTTGGCGGCAGTCGTCGCCTACAATGAGCAGTTCTTC.

This clonotype was detected many times. The chain is built from TRBV7-2 and TRBJ2-5; no firm D call. The CDR3 totals 14 residues. Germline assignment: CDR1 SGHTA and CDR2 FQGNSA. The V end lost 1 base, the J end lost 1 base, and 7 bases lay between the germline ends. The CDR3 reads CASSLGSAQETQYF. The DNA for the CDR3 is TGTGCCAGCAGCTTAGGATCAGCCCAAGAGACCCAGTACTTC.

The gene calls are TRBV14 and TRBJ2-2; D gene uncertain. CDR1 is SGHDN, CDR2 FVKESK, per germline. The CDR3 is made up of 16 amino acids. Trimming pared 3 bases from V and 2 bases from J, leaving 13 bases between. CDR3 in amino acids: CASSHLFVSNTGELFF. In DNA, the CDR3 is TGTGCCAGCAGCCATTTATTTGTCAGCAACACCGGGGAGCTGTTTTTT.

V usage is TRBV27 and J usage is TRBJ2-1; 12 bases line up with TRBD2. V trimming: 6 bases; J trimming: 8 bases; junction bases outside the gene matches: 11. This CDR3 spans 16 amino acids. CDR1 and CDR2 from the germline V gene are MNHEY and SMNVEV (reference sequence). CDR3 nucleotide sequence: TGTGCCAGCAGCTCCCAGGCTAGCGGGAGGGCTTATGAGCAGTTCTTC. This codes for CASSSQASGRAYEQFF.

This chain joins TRBV20-1 and TRBJ2-7; either TRBD1 or TRBD2 may supply D (5 bases each). Germline lookup yields CDR1 DFQATT and CDR2 SNEGSKA (reference sequence). This CDR3 has 14 residues. The ends were cut back, 4 bases at V and 5 bases at J, with 18 bases in the middle. CDR3 sequence: CSATLGPERDEQYF. The CDR3 DNA follows: TGCAGTGCTACATTGGGACCCGAGAGGGACGAGCAGTACTTC.

This clonotype was seen more than once but under ten times. The chain couples TRBV19 to TRBJ1-1, with 7 bases lining up with TRBD1. V gave up 4 bases and J gave up 1 base; unmatched junction bases: 9. This CDR3 region has 16 residues. CDR1 and CDR2 from the germline V gene are LNHDA and SQIVND (reference sequence). Here the CDR3 DNA reads TGTGCCAGTAGTAAGAGGTCATGGACAGGGAACACTGAAGCTTTCTTT. Translating gives CASSKRSWTGNTEAFF.

In this sample, this clonotype turned up many times. The gene calls are TRBV6-5 and TRBJ1-1, with D unresolved. Germline V lookup: CDR1 MNHEY, CDR2 SVGAGI. This CDR3 contains 14 residues. Trimming removed 2 bases from V and 0 bases from J, with 7 bases in between. The CDR3 loop reads CASSYETMNTEAFF. In nucleotides, the CDR3 is TGTGCCAGCAGTTACGAGACGATGAACACTGAAGCTTTCTTT.

This clonotype was seen repeatedly, ten times or more. The V and J genes are TRBV7-2 and TRBJ2-5; D unresolved. Germline loops: CDR1 SGHTA, CDR2 FQGNSA. The CDR3 totals 12 residues. V shed 3 bases and J shed 5 bases, with 7 bases lying between them. The DNA of the CDR3 is TGTGCCAGCAGCTTCAGCTCGGAGACCCAGTACTTC. Translation gives CASSFSSETQYF.

In this sample, this clonotype turned up many times. The rearrangement links TRBV28 to TRBJ1-2; TRBD1 matches 9 bases. CDR1 and CDR2 (germline): MDHEN, SYDVKM. CDR3 size: 15 residues. J lost 3 bases, V lost 4 bases, and 6 bases had no gene match. The chain's CDR3 is CASSSPTGGYYGYTF. The DNA of the CDR3 is TGTGCCAGCAGTTCCCCGACAGGGGGTTACTATGGCTACACCTTC.

There are many counts of this clonotype. J is TRBJ1-6 and V is TRBV12-3 or TRBV12-4; D is undetermined. V was cut by 3 bases and J by 7 bases, with 13 bases left in between. CDR3 size: 15 residues. CDR3 residues: CASSFEGAGNSPLHF. As DNA, the CDR3 is TGTGCCAGCAGTTTTGAGGGCGCGGGGAATTCACCCCTCCACTTT.

The chain uses TRBV7-8 and TRBJ2-7; D is ambiguous. The CDR3 covers 17 residues. CDR1 and CDR2 (germline): SGHVS, FQNEAQ. Trimming took off 5 bases at V and 7 bases at J, with 27 bases between the two ends. As DNA, the CDR3 is TGTGCCAGCAGCCTACAAAGAGCGAGACTGGTCCTTTCGGAGCAGTACTTC. Protein sequence: CASSLQRARLVLSEQYF.

The rearrangement uses TRBV2 and TRBJ1-3; D gene unclear. This CDR3 spans 18 amino acids. V was pared by 5 bases and J by 0 bases, with 20 bases between. CDR1 is SNHLY, CDR2 FYNNEI, per germline. The DNA of the CDR3 is TGTGCCAGCAGTTTCCAGAGGGAGGCGAAGATCTCTGGAAACACCATATATTTT. This sequence encodes CASSFQREAKISGNTIYF.

There are many counts of this clonotype. This sequence joins TRBV27 and TRBJ2-1, with 14 nucleotides matching TRBD2. This CDR3 spans 19 amino acids. V shed 5 bases and J 9 bases; nucleotides not matched to a gene: 18. Germline V gene data show CDR1 as MNHEY and CDR2 as SMNVEV (reference sequence). CDR3 amino acids: CASSKVLEEGLAGVGEQFF. The CDR3 DNA follows: TGTGCCAGCAGTAAAGTTCTGGAAGAGGGACTAGCGGGAGTAGGTGAGCAGTTCTTC.

This clonotype was seen a few times. A read error may account for a junction end that differs from germline. CDR3 sequence reads: CATGDRGQGPETQYF. The CDR3 DNA reads TGTGCCACCGGTGATAGAGGACAGGGGCCGGAGACCCAGTACTTC. V and J are TRBV24-1 and TRBJ2-5, with TRBD1 matching over 9 bases. Germline-derived CDR1 and CDR2 are KGHDR and SFDVKD. This CDR3 region has 15 residues.

The V and J genes are TRBV29-1 and TRBJ1-4; 7 positions agree with TRBD1. The CDR3 is 14 amino acids. CDR1 is SQVTM and CDR2 is ANQGSEA in the germline V gene. Germline trimming cut 4 bases from V and 8 bases from J; bases unmatched to any gene: 10. CDR3 DNA: TGCAGCGTTGGGACCGGGACAGCAAGCGAAAAACTGTTTTTT. Translating it yields CSVGTGTASEKLFF.

To note about this clonotype: A much more abundant neighbour one base away suggests this may be a read error. This chain uses TRBV7-2 with TRBJ2-5, with no clear D. Per germline, CDR1 SGHTA and CDR2 FQGNSA. V was shortened by 7 bases and J by 7 bases, with 19 bases between the two germline ends. CDR3 length: 14 residues. The CDR3 DNA sequence: TGTGCCAGCAACGAGGCAGTGTCTCGTGGGACCCAGTACTTC. Protein product: CASNEAVSRGTQYF.

The chain uses TRBV4-1 and TRBJ1-1; 7 nucleotides line up with TRBD1. Per the germline V gene, CDR1 is MGHRA and CDR2 is YSYEKL. With V trimmed by 1 base and J by 1 base, 9 bases remained unmatched. This CDR3 has 17 residues. CDR3: CASSQGGSGQRNTEAFF. CDR3 coding DNA: TGCGCCAGCAGCCAAGGAGGATCGGGACAGAGGAACACTGAAGCTTTCTTT.